The 20 T cell receptor beta chains listed next were all sequenced from one sample in a study of spatial heterogeneity in lung cancer. Time point reported: sample taken at primary tumor resection. Sequencing of whole RNA from tumor, nontumor lung or frozen PBMC involved no sorting. TCRdb used MiXCR to reprocess the 5' RACE reads, holding one entry per CDR3 protein. The repertoire holds tens of thousands of distinct CDR3 sequences, 6.9% seen once, with approximately 15% in the top ten. Sequences were derived from PBMCs, sampled at surgery. The origin of the receptors is a male donor with early-stage non-small cell lung cancer.

This clonotype was picked up many times. This rearrangement joins TRBV29-1 to TRBJ2-1; perhaps TRBD2 as D (6 bases). The CDR3 extends over 15 amino acids. V lost 2 bases and J lost 0, with 11 bases in between. Germline V gene data show CDR1 as SQVTM and CDR2 as ANQGSEA. The CDR3 DNA is TGCAGCGTTGAAACGGGAGCAAACTCCTACAATGAGCAGTTCTTC. Encoded protein: CSVETGANSYNEQFF.

The genes are TRBV28 and TRBJ2-1, with a possible D match to TRBD2 (6 bases). Germline V gene sequence: CDR1 MDHEN, CDR2 SYDVKM. The CDR3 loop spans 16 amino acids. The ends were cut back, 6 bases at V and 6 bases at J, with 21 bases in the middle. The CDR3 DNA follows: TGTGCCAGCAGCCCGTTCGGGGGAGACTCACTCAATGAGCAGTTCTTC. This translates into CASSPFGGDSLNEQFF.

This clonotype turned up a few times. The chain recombines TRBV13 with TRBJ2-1, with D uncertain. V dropped 0 bases and J dropped 4 bases, with 10 bases sitting between them. CDR1 PRHDT and CDR2 FYEKMQ come from the germline V gene (reference sequence). The CDR3 contains 15 residues. The CDR3 region is CASSLGRAAYNEQFF. The CDR3 nucleotides are TGTGCCAGCAGCTTAGGACGGGCAGCGTACAATGAGCAGTTCTTC.

This chain uses TRBV20-1 with TRBJ1-5, with D hard to call. The length of the CDR3 is 16 residues. The V end was cut by 8 bases, the J end by 0 bases, with 20 bases between. From germline, CDR1 is DFQATT and CDR2 SNEGSKA (reference sequence). The DNA for the CDR3 is TGCAGTTTAGAGAAGGTGCAGCTATATAGCAATCAGCCCCAGCATTTT. Translating it yields CSLEKVQLYSNQPQHF.

The chain couples TRBV20-1 to TRBJ2-2, with 7 bases fitting TRBD2. Germline lookup yields CDR1 DFQATT and CDR2 SNEGSKA (reference sequence). J was trimmed by 1 base and V by 6 bases; bases with no gene match: 5. CDR3 length equals 14 residues. CDR3 sequence reads: CSARTRGNTGELFF. Here the CDR3 DNA reads TGCAGTGCCCGGACTAGGGGGAACACCGGGGAGCTGTTTTTT.

Only a few counts were recorded for this clonotype. V is TRBV28 and J is TRBJ2-5, with D perhaps matching TRBD2 (5 bases). Trimming shortened V by 6 bases and J by 9 bases, and 20 bases separated the two germline ends. This CDR3 has 14 amino acids. The V gene's germline CDR1 is MDHEN and CDR2 SYDVKM. This chain's CDR3 is CASRNQGSENAQYF. CDR3 nucleotide sequence: TGTGCCAGCAGGAACCAAGGGAGCGAGAACGCCCAGTACTTC.

In this sample, this clonotype turned up a few times. The rearrangement uses TRBV18 and TRBJ1-5; D gene uncertain. The ends were cut back, 1 base at V and 1 base at J, with 5 bases in the middle. CDR1 and CDR2 from the germline V gene are KGHSH and LQKENI. The CDR3 covers 14 residues. DNA of the CDR3: TGTGCCAGCTCACCACGAGGAAGCAATCAGCCCCAGCATTTT. Its translation is CASSPRGSNQPQHF.

This clonotype was found many times. This chain connects TRBV19 to TRBJ2-5; 7 positions match TRBD1. V shed 0 bases and J 5 bases; nucleotides not matched to a gene: 6. The CDR3 runs to 15 residues. Germline values: CDR1 LNHDA, CDR2 SQIVND (reference sequence). CDR3 region: CASSIEGQVTETQYF. The CDR3 DNA sequence: TGTGCCAGTAGTATAGAAGGACAGGTAACGGAGACCCAGTACTTC.

At least ten counts were recorded for this clonotype. This rearrangement joins TRBV2 to TRBJ2-1; no firm D call. CDR1 is SNHLY, CDR2 FYNNEI, per germline. The CDR3 extends over 12 amino acids. The V gene lost 1 base and the J gene lost 15 bases, with 13 bases spanning the gap. CDR3 amino acids: CASSEVLEKLFF. CDR3 bases: TGTGCCAGCAGTGAAGTTCTAGAGAAGTTGTTCTTC.

This clonotype was observed at least ten times. The chain recombines TRBV19 with TRBJ2-1, with 11 bases aligning to TRBD1. CDR1 and CDR2 from the germline V gene are LNHDA and SQIVND (reference sequence). After removal of 6 bases from V and 7 bases from J, the junction contained 8 bases not matched to a gene. This CDR3 is 15 amino acids long. As DNA, the CDR3 is TGTGCCAGTAGGATCCTAGGACAGGGGGCAAATGAGCAGTTCTTC. Its protein product is CASRILGQGANEQFF.

This clonotype occurred many times. This chain joins TRBV18 and TRBJ2-3; no clear D. V lost 5 bases and J lost 1, with 16 bases in between. CDR3 length equals 16 residues. Germline lookup yields CDR1 KGHSH and CDR2 LQKENI. The CDR3: CASSGLRAAGTDTQYF. CDR3 nucleotide sequence: TGTGCCAGCTCAGGCCTTCGGGCGGCTGGCACAGATACGCAGTATTTT.

This clonotype was found many times. The gene calls are TRBV5-1 and TRBJ2-7; TRBD1 matches at 9 bases. The CDR3 runs 13 residues. Germline assignment: CDR1 SGHRS and CDR2 YFSETQ. V lost 5 bases, J lost 5 bases, and 5 bases stayed unmatched. The CDR3 protein is CASRKGQGNEQYF. CDR3 coding DNA: TGCGCCAGCAGGAAGGGACAGGGTAACGAGCAGTACTTC.

This clonotype was seen at least ten times. The V gene is TRBV20-1, the J gene TRBJ2-5; a possible D gene is TRBD2 (6 bases). Germline CDR1 reads DFQATT; CDR2 reads SNEGSKA (reference sequence). Trimming took 2 bases from V and 3 from J, leaving 16 bases between them. This CDR3 contains 15 residues. The CDR3 reads CSARTTREAKETQYF. In DNA, the CDR3 is TGCAGTGCTAGAACCACCAGGGAGGCGAAAGAGACCCAGTACTTC.

This clonotype was counted many times. This chain joins TRBV24-1 and TRBJ2-2, with a possible D match to TRBD2 (5 bases). The V gene's germline CDR1 is KGHDR and CDR2 SFDVKD. V lost 0 bases and J lost 1, with 5 bases in between. The length of the CDR3 is 15 residues. DNA for the CDR3: TGTGCCACCAGTGATTTGGGACTGAACACCGGGGAGCTGTTTTTT. This translates into CATSDLGLNTGELFF.

This clonotype was observed a handful of times. V is TRBV15 and J is TRBJ2-1; 11 bases map to TRBD2. Germline V CDR1 and CDR2: LNHNV, YYDKDF (reference sequence). CDR3 size: 16 residues. Trimming removed 1 base from V and 4 bases from J; junction bases left unmatched: 3. CDR3 amino acids: CATSRGGTSGYNEQFF. The CDR3 bases are TGTGCCACCAGCAGAGGTGGGACTAGCGGTTACAATGAGCAGTTCTTC.

V gene TRBV27 combines with J gene TRBJ1-5; no reliable D call. The CDR3 runs 13 residues. CDR1 and CDR2 from the germline V gene are MNHEY and SMNVEV (reference sequence). The V end lost 2 bases, the J end lost 6 bases, and 8 bases lay between the germline ends. Here the CDR3 DNA reads TGTGCCAGCAGTTTAAGCTTCAGTCAGCCCCAGCATTTT. Its translation is CASSLSFSQPQHF.

Ten or more counts support this clonotype. This chain links TRBV19 with TRBJ1-5; D not certain. Trimming cost V 5 bases and J 7 bases, with 18 bases left between them. This CDR3 is 15 amino acids long. Looked up from germline, CDR1 is LNHDA and CDR2 is SQIVND (reference sequence). The CDR3 reads CASSLGRGGTQPQHF. CDR3 coding DNA: TGTGCCAGTAGTCTCGGACGAGGAGGCACCCAGCCCCAGCATTTT.

This clonotype appeared a few times. The V and J genes are TRBV15 and TRBJ1-2, with a tentative D call TRBD1 (5 bases). The CDR3 runs 15 residues. The V end lost 0 bases, the J end lost 3 bases, and 11 bases lay between the germline ends. Germline V lookup: CDR1 LNHNV, CDR2 YYDKDF (reference sequence). The CDR3 sequence is CATSRDKGIDYGYTF. The CDR3, as DNA: TGTGCCACCAGCAGAGATAAGGGGATTGACTATGGCTACACCTTC.

V and J are TRBV24-1 and TRBJ1-5, with D unclear. The CDR3 runs 15 residues. Germline V gene lookup returns CDR1 KGHDR and CDR2 SFDVKD. V gave up 11 bases and J gave up 3 bases, with 19 bases separating them. The CDR3 region is CAISGGGSVNQPQHF. CDR3 bases: TGTGCCATCTCTGGAGGAGGTAGTGTCAATCAGCCCCAGCATTTT.

At least ten counts were recorded for this clonotype. This chain uses TRBV3-1 with TRBJ1-2; D gene uncertain. There are 14 residues in the CDR3. V dropped 0 bases and J dropped 4 bases, with 9 bases sitting between them. Germline V gives CDR1 LGHDT, CDR2 YNNKEL (reference sequence). CDR3 nucleotide sequence: TGTGCCAGCAGCCAAGATGTGAGGAGCTATGGCTACACCTTC. It translates to CASSQDVRSYGYTF.